These 22 T cell receptor beta chains came from one sample sequenced in a study of cytomegalovirus exposure and HLA in healthy donors. Primers for the PCR totalled 60 Vbeta and 13 Jbeta. Clones were sequenced by immunoSEQ multiplex PCR, and TCRdb holds only the in-frame ones, with some missing. The sample has some 75,000 clones. Material: PBMCs. The receptor source for this set is a man aged 40-49 years in good health and CMV-seronegative.

V gene TRBV18 combines with J gene TRBJ1-1; D is uncertain. The CDR3 is made up of 17 amino acids. Germline loops: CDR1 KGHSH, CDR2 LQKENI. The V gene lost 3 bases and the J gene lost 6 bases, with 23 bases spanning the gap. CDR3 bases: TGTGCCAGCTCACCCCCCGTCGGGGTGGGGATTAGGGCTGAAGCTTTCTTT. It yields the protein CASSPPVGVGIRAEAFF.

The V and J genes are TRBV19 and TRBJ2-1; 10 bases are a match to TRBD1. The CDR3 totals 16 residues. Germline CDR1 is LNHDA and CDR2 is SQIVND (reference sequence). V was clipped by 5 bases and J by 7 bases; unmatched bases: 11. CDR3 amino acids: CASSALWTGGGNEQFF. The CDR3 bases are TGTGCCAGTAGTGCTTTATGGACAGGGGGTGGGAATGAGCAGTTCTTC.

This chain uses TRBV13 with TRBJ2-2; TRBD1 aligns across 7 bases. V lost 5 bases, J lost 6 bases, and 9 bases stayed unmatched. This CDR3 region has 15 residues. Germline V gives CDR1 PRHDT, CDR2 FYEKMQ (reference sequence). The chain's CDR3 is CASSIRDRRAGELFF. As DNA, the CDR3 is TGTGCCAGCAGCATTCGGGACAGACGGGCCGGGGAGCTGTTTTTT.

The V call is TRBV7-2, the J call TRBJ2-7; the D gene is possibly TRBD1 (5 bases). Germline values: CDR1 SGHTA, CDR2 FQGNSA. The CDR3 has 12 residues. Trimming shortened V by 5 bases and J by 4 bases, and 9 bases separated the two germline ends. The DNA for the CDR3 is TGTGCCAGCAGCCCCGGACAATACGAGCAGTACTTC. Encoded protein: CASSPGQYEQYF.

CDR3: CASGQKLTVLGSEQYF. The CDR3 DNA reads TGTGCTAGTGGTCAGAAACTGACAGTTCTCGGGTCCGAGCAGTACTTC. The rearrangement links TRBV12-5 to TRBJ2-7; possible D gene TRBD1, 5 bases. Trimming removed 5 bases from V and 6 bases from J, with 23 bases in between. Germline values: CDR1 LGHNT, CDR2 FRNRAP. The CDR3 is 16 amino acids. Looking up the rest from reference TRBV12-5 and TRBJ2-7 gives the full variable domain: DARVTQTPRHKVTEMGQEVTMRCQPILGHNTVFWYRQTMMQGLELLAYFRNRAPLDDSGMPKDRFSAEMPDATLATLKIQPSEPRDSAVYFCASGQKLTVLGSEQYFGPGTRLTVT.

The genes are TRBV19 and TRBJ2-7; TRBD1 is a possible D gene (5 bases). Germline assignment: CDR1 LNHDA and CDR2 SQIVND (reference sequence). The CDR3 contains 13 residues. Trimming removed 8 bases at V and 0 bases at J, with 11 bases between. The CDR3 region has the DNA TGTGCCAGTTCACAGGTGAGCTCCTACGAGCAGTACTTC. Residues: CASSQVSSYEQYF. Full variable domain (outside the CDR3, taken from reference TRBV19 and TRBJ2-7): DGGITQSPKYLFRKEGQNVTLSCEQNLNHDAMYWYRQDPGQGLRLIYYSQIVNDFQKGDIAEGYSVSREKKESFPLTVTSAQKNPTAFYLCASSQVSSYEQYFGPGTRLTVT.

The chain links TRBV27 to TRBJ2-3; D ambiguous. Deletions cut 6 bases from V and 1 base from J, with 11 bases between. This CDR3 is 14 amino acids long. Germline lookup yields CDR1 MNHEY and CDR2 SMNVEV (reference sequence). CDR3 coding DNA: TGTGCCAGCAGCCGAGACTCACGCACAGATACGCAGTATTTT. As protein: CASSRDSRTDTQYF.

The CDR3 region is CASSEGQGVSNTEAFF. DNA of the CDR3: TGCGCCAGCAGTGAGGGACAGGGAGTCTCGAACACTGAAGCTTTCTTT. The chain carries TRBV10-2 and TRBJ1-1; 8 positions match TRBD1. Looked up from germline, CDR1 is WSHSY and CDR2 is SAAADI. The CDR3 runs to 16 residues. Trimming cost V 2 bases and J 1 base; bases outside gene matches: 6.

The V call is TRBV30, the J call TRBJ2-5; 8 bases align to TRBD1. CDR1 is GTSNPN and CDR2 is SVGIG in the germline V gene (reference sequence). V trimming: 1 base; J trimming: 5 bases; junction bases outside the gene matches: 12. The CDR3 is made up of 16 amino acids. DNA for the CDR3: TGTGCCTGGAGTGCCCCCTCCTGGACAGGGACGGAGACCCAGTACTTC. Protein sequence: CAWSAPSWTGTETQYF.

V and J are TRBV2 and TRBJ2-5, with 11 bases matching TRBD1. CDR3 length equals 17 residues. The V gene's germline CDR1 is SNHLY and CDR2 FYNNEI. J was trimmed by 5 bases and V by 6 bases; bases with no gene match: 14. The CDR3 DNA is TGTGCCAGCAGACCATACCCGTGGGGACAGGGGGAGGAGACCCAGTACTTC. Its translation is CASRPYPWGQGEETQYF. The full variable domain, its missing parts supplied by reference TRBV2 and TRBJ2-5, is EPEVTQTPSHQVTQMGQEVILRCVPISNHLYFYWYRQILGQKVEFLVSFYNNEISEKSEIFDDQFSVERPDGSNFTLKIRSTKLEDSAMYFCASRPYPWGQGEETQYFGPGTRLLVL.

The CDR3 region has the DNA TGTGCCAGCAGATCCCTATATGGGCAGGGAAACGAGCAGTACTTC. Translating it yields CASRSLYGQGNEQYF. This rearrangement joins TRBV2 to TRBJ2-7; maybe TRBD1 (5 bases). The CDR3 runs 15 residues. Per germline, CDR1 SNHLY and CDR2 FYNNEI. V lost 6 bases, J lost 5 bases, and 20 bases lay in between.

The chain employs TRBV5-4 and TRBJ2-7, with D possibly matching TRBD1 (6 bases). Trimming removed 5 bases at V and 3 bases at J, with 15 bases between. The germline V gene encodes CDR1 SGHNT and CDR2 YYREEE (reference sequence). The CDR3 totals 14 residues. The CDR3 DNA reads as TGTGCCAGCAGAAGAACGGGCAGGGGCTACGAGCAGTACTTC. Encoded protein: CASRRTGRGYEQYF.

J is TRBJ2-5 and V is TRBV29-1; 9 nucleotides line up with TRBD2. From germline, CDR1 is SQVTM and CDR2 ANQGSEA. Trimming took 5 bases from V and 5 from J; bases not matched to a gene: 9. The CDR3 loop spans 14 amino acids. CDR3 region: CSVPLAGTGETQYF. In DNA form, the CDR3 reads TGCAGCGTTCCCCTAGCGGGAACGGGGGAGACCCAGTACTTC.

The chain is built from TRBV7-9 and TRBJ2-3; 9 nucleotides align to TRBD2. There are 16 residues in the CDR3. V lost 3 bases to trimming and J lost 5 bases; unmatched junction nucleotides: 9. Germline-derived CDR1 and CDR2 are SEHNR and FQNEAQ (reference sequence). The CDR3 protein is CASSFPTGLAVDTQYF. CDR3 sequence (DNA): TGTGCCAGCAGCTTCCCAACGGGACTAGCAGTAGATACGCAGTATTTT.

V gene TRBV29-1 combines with J gene TRBJ1-2; 12 nucleotides match TRBD1. Germline trimming cut 6 bases from V and 2 bases from J; bases unmatched to any gene: 13. The CDR3 has 17 amino acids. Germline V gene data show CDR1 as SQVTM and CDR2 as ANQGSEA. The CDR3 DNA reads TGCAGCGTGACATTCCGGGACAGGGGGCGAGGGAACTATGGCTACACCTTC. Translated, it gives CSVTFRDRGRGNYGYTF.

The V gene is TRBV7-2, the J gene TRBJ2-5; D perhaps matches TRBD2 (5 bases). CDR3 length: 17 amino acids. Germline V gene data show CDR1 as SGHTA and CDR2 as FQGNSA. Trimming pared 0 bases from V and 1 base from J, leaving 15 bases between. CDR3 region: CASSLAVGDRSQETQYF. CDR3 coding DNA: TGTGCCAGCAGCTTAGCCGTCGGGGATCGATCCCAAGAGACCCAGTACTTC.

This rearrangement joins TRBV5-1 to TRBJ1-4; D is possibly TRBD1 (5 bases). V was trimmed by 0 bases and J by 5 bases, leaving 8 bases between them. CDR3 length equals 14 residues. Germline lookup yields CDR1 SGHRS and CDR2 YFSETQ. In nucleotides, the CDR3 is TGCGCCAGCAGCTTGGCCAGGGCAAATGAAAAACTGTTTTTT. This codes for CASSLARANEKLFF.

V is TRBV29-1 and J is TRBJ2-1; a weak D match, TRBD1 (6 bases). V lost 2 bases and J 4 bases, leaving 18 bases between the germline ends. Germline V gene data show CDR1 as SQVTM and CDR2 as ANQGSEA. The CDR3 covers 16 residues. The CDR3 reads CSVEPTGTRIYNEQFF. The CDR3, as DNA: TGCAGCGTTGAACCTACCGGGACACGGATATACAATGAGCAGTTCTTC.

The gene calls are TRBV30 and TRBJ2-1, with D tentatively TRBD2 (5 bases). The V gene's germline CDR1 is GTSNPN and CDR2 SVGIG (reference sequence). Trimming left V 4 bases short and J 8 bases short, with 15 bases between. CDR3 length: 13 amino acids. CDR3 residues: CAWTRTGPDEQFF. CDR3 nucleotide sequence: TGTGCCTGGACCCGGACTGGACCCGATGAGCAGTTCTTC. The full variable domain, rest sourced from reference TRBV30 and TRBJ2-1, is SQTIHQWPATLVQPVGSPLSLECTVEGTSNPNLYWYRQAAGRGLQLLFYSVGIGQISSEVPQNLSASRPQDRQFILSSKKLLLSDSGFYLCAWTRTGPDEQFFGPGTRLTVL.

The V and J genes are TRBV7-9 and TRBJ1-2; 11 nucleotides line up with TRBD1. The CDR3 loop spans 15 amino acids. V lost 5 bases and J lost 3; bases outside the gene matches: 5. Germline-derived CDR1 and CDR2 are SEHNR and FQNEAQ (reference sequence). CDR3 residues: CASSTGTGGDYGYTF. CDR3 DNA sequence: TGTGCCAGCAGCACCGGGACAGGGGGTGACTATGGCTACACCTTC.

The rearrangement links TRBV6-5 to TRBJ2-2; 9 bases are a match to TRBD2. The CDR3 is 16 residues long. Looked up from germline, CDR1 is MNHEY and CDR2 is SVGAGI. The V segment lost 4 bases and the J segment 8 bases; nucleotides outside the gene matches: 11. The CDR3 here is CASSWGKRGAAGELFF. In DNA, the CDR3 is TGTGCCAGCAGTTGGGGTAAGCGGGGGGCCGCAGGGGAGCTGTTTTTT.

The V call is TRBV25-1, the J call TRBJ1-5, with 7 bases aligning to TRBD1. The ends lost 3 bases at V and 4 bases at J; junction bases unmatched: 3. The germline V gene encodes CDR1 MGHDK and CDR2 SYGVNS. The CDR3 sequence is 14 residues long. The CDR3 spells CASSETGWNQPQHF. CDR3 coding DNA: TGTGCCAGCAGTGAGACAGGGTGGAATCAGCCCCAGCATTTT. The full variable domain, its missing parts supplied by reference TRBV25-1 and TRBJ1-5, is EADIYQTPRYLVIGTGKKITLECSQTMGHDKMYWYQQDPGMELHLIHYSYGVNSTEKGDLSSESTVSRIRTEHFPLTLESARPSHTSQYLCASSETGWNQPQHFGDGTRLSIL.